This is a list of T cell receptor beta chains from one sample in a study of blood T cell repertoires in COVID-19. Produced via immunoSEQ multiplex PCR; TCRdb's table is partial and in-frame only. Counted here are under 300,000 clones, 88% occurring once; the ten biggest clones make up roughly 0.8%. Sequenced sample: peripheral blood. The source of these receptors is a woman aged 25 to 39 with acute or convalescent COVID-19. Both conserved end residues are part of each CDR3. The order of the fields is J gene, clone size, D gene, V gene, CDR3 protein, CDR3 DNA. A D gene is named only where the DNA matches it firmly. The size of a clone is reported for some rows only, either as once, few or many, or as a class for expanded clones.

>TRBJ1-4|few|-|TRBV4-3
CASSQDWTPRGGEKLFF
TGCGCCAGCAGCCAAGACTGGACACCTCGTGGTGGAGAAAAACTGTTTTTT
>TRBJ1-3|-|-|TRBV4-3
CASSQEPRQASSGNTIYF
TGCGCCAGCAGCCAAGAGCCCCGACAGGCGTCCTCTGGAAACACCATATATTTT
>TRBJ2-7|-|-|TRBV10-1
CASSAGTTSYEQYF
TGCGCCAGCAGTGCCGGGACAACCTCCTACGAGCAGTACTTC
>TRBJ1-3|-|-|TRBV7-6
CASSLEGLGSGNTIYF
TGTGCCAGCAGCTTAGAGGGGTTAGGATCTGGAAACACCATATATTTT
>TRBJ2-1|-|TRBD1|TRBV25-1
CASSARQGDNEQFF
TGTGCCAGCAGTGCAAGACAGGGGGACAATGAGCAGTTCTTC
>TRBJ1-2|-|-|TRBV10-3
CAISVQEANYGYTF
TGTGCCATCAGTGTTCAGGAAGCTAACTATGGCTACACCTTC
>TRBJ1-1|-|-|TRBV2
CAINREQTEAFF
TGTGCCATCAACAGGGAACAGACTGAAGCTTTCTTT
>TRBJ2-1|-|TRBD2|TRBV11-3
CASSSSGLAGGPYNEQFF
TGTGCCAGCAGCTCCTCGGGGCTAGCGGGAGGCCCGTACAATGAGCAGTTCTTC
>TRBJ1-2|-|TRBD1|TRBV5-5
CASSLQGGTNYGYTF
TGTGCCAGCAGCTTGCAGGGGGGAACTAACTATGGCTACACCTTC
>TRBJ2-1|-|TRBD2|TRBV2
CASNEAGVSGEQFF
TGTGCCAGCAACGAAGCGGGAGTCAGTGGGGAGCAGTTCTTC
>TRBJ1-5|once|-|TRBV27
CASSPFRNQPQHF
TGTGCCAGCAGTCCCTTTCGTAATCAGCCCCAGCATTTT
>TRBJ2-7|-|-|TRBV5-1
CASSLLESYEQYF
TGCGCCAGCAGCTTACTAGAGTCCTACGAGCAGTACTTC
>TRBJ2-2|-|-|TRBV14
CASSPTGSYANTGELFF
TGTGCCAGCAGCCCAACAGGGAGTTACGCGAACACCGGGGAGCTGTTTTTT
>TRBJ2-1|few|TRBD1|TRBV19
CASSKGQGVNEQFF
TGTGCCAGTAGTAAGGGACAGGGTGTCAATGAGCAGTTCTTC
>TRBJ2-1|-|TRBD2|TRBV5-1
CASSRGTGTSGTGEQFF
TGCGCCAGCAGCCGGGGGACCGGGACTAGCGGGACAGGAGAGCAGTTCTTC
>TRBJ2-5|-|-|TRBV4-1
CASSQAETQYF
TGCGCCAGCAGCCAAGCGGAGACCCAGTACTTC
>TRBJ2-1|-|TRBD2|TRBV6-5
CASRILAGDYNEQFF
TGTGCCAGCAGGATACTAGCGGGGGACTACAATGAGCAGTTCTTC
>TRBJ2-7|few|-|TRBV25-1
CASSEGPRDSISSYEQYF
TGTGCCAGCAGTGAAGGGCCCCGGGACTCCATTAGCTCCTACGAGCAGTACTTC
>TRBJ2-5|-|-|TRBV12-1
CASSFEFSHDSPYQETQYF
TGTGCCAGCAGCTTTGAGTTTTCGCATGACAGCCCATACCAAGAGACCCAGTACTTC
>TRBJ1-6|-|TRBD1|TRBV19
CASSTWGTGGNSPLHF
TGTGCCAGTAGTACCTGGGGGACAGGGGGAAATTCACCCCTCCACTTT
>TRBJ1-5|-|TRBD1|TRBV6-2/TRBV6-3
CASSTNTGTQGGSNQPQHF
TGTGCCAGCAGTACTAACACCGGGACCCAGGGGGGTAGCAATCAGCCCCAGCATTTT
>TRBJ1-3|-|-|TRBV6-5
CASSTGQGNTIYF
TGTGCCAGCAGTACGGGACAAGGAAACACCATATATTTT
>TRBJ1-1|-|TRBD1|TRBV18
CASSPWDRQNTEAFF
TGTGCCAGCTCACCATGGGACAGACAGAACACTGAAGCTTTCTTT
>TRBJ1-5|-|TRBD1|TRBV19
CASKGRGLGQPQHF
TGTGCCAGTAAGGGCAGGGGGCTAGGGCAGCCCCAGCATTTT
>TRBJ2-3|-|TRBD2|TRBV4-1
CASSPFGTSGSVDTQYF
TGCGCCAGCAGCCCGTTCGGGACTAGCGGGAGTGTAGATACGCAGTATTTT
>TRBJ2-1|-|TRBD2|TRBV4-3
CASSQETSGGYNEQFF
TGCGCCAGCAGCCAAGAGACTAGCGGGGGCTACAATGAGCAGTTCTTC
>TRBJ2-2|-|-|TRBV25-1
CASSPSRAGLYTGELFF
TGTGCCAGCAGTCCTTCGAGGGCAGGACTCTACACCGGGGAGCTGTTTTTT
>TRBJ1-3|once|-|TRBV9
CASSVVDGNTIYF
TGTGCCAGCAGCGTAGTAGATGGAAACACCATATATTTT
>TRBJ1-4|-|TRBD1|TRBV29-1
CSVTGQGEKLFF
TGCAGCGTTACGGGACAGGGCGAAAAACTGTTTTTT
>TRBJ2-3|-|TRBD2|TRBV6-6
CATIEAGVSDTQYF
TGTGCCACCATAGAAGCGGGAGTGTCAGATACGCAGTATTTT
>TRBJ2-7|-|TRBD2|TRBV27
CASSLLGGLEQYF
TGTGCCAGCAGTTTATTGGGAGGGTTGGAGCAGTACTTC
>TRBJ1-5|once|-|TRBV3-1/TRBV3-2
CASSQTRDLYQPQHF
TGTGCCAGCAGCCAAACCAGGGATCTCTATCAGCCCCAGCATTTT
>TRBJ2-2|-|TRBD1|TRBV7-8
CASSPGQGNTGELFF
TGTGCCAGCAGCCCGGGACAGGGTAACACCGGGGAGCTGTTTTTT
>TRBJ2-3|-|-|TRBV4-1
CASSQRQHTDTQYF
TGCGCCAGCAGCCAAAGACAGCACACAGATACGCAGTATTTT
>TRBJ1-3|-|-|TRBV6-5
CASSSGQTGNTIYF
TGTGCCAGCAGCTCCGGACAGACTGGAAACACCATATATTTT
>TRBJ2-6|-|TRBD2|TRBV30
CAWRGGLAGGRIALLGANVLTF
TGTGCCTGGAGGGGGGGACTAGCGGGAGGACGTATCGCACTCTTAGGGGCCAACGTCCTGACTTTC
>TRBJ1-2|-|TRBD1|TRBV30
CAWSVAGGYGYTF
TGTGCCTGGAGTGTCGCAGGGGGCTATGGCTACACCTTC
>TRBJ1-5|-|TRBD1|TRBV30
CAWSVMGQRNQPQHF
TGTGCCTGGAGTGTTATGGGACAGAGGAATCAGCCCCAGCATTTT
>TRBJ2-3|-|TRBD2|TRBV13
CASSPPAGEGGDTQYF
TGTGCCAGCAGCCCTCCTGCGGGAGAGGGTGGGGATACGCAGTATTTT
>TRBJ1-4|-|-|TRBV19
CASTKSPRGSEKLFF
TGTGCCAGTACCAAAAGCCCCCGGGGAAGTGAAAAACTGTTTTTT
>TRBJ1-5|few|TRBD1|TRBV19
CASRSRRGPNQPQHF
TGTGCCAGTAGGTCAAGGAGGGGGCCCAATCAGCCCCAGCATTTT
>TRBJ2-2|-|TRBD2|TRBV28
CASSLTHGTRNTGELFF
TGTGCCAGCAGCCTCACCCACGGGACTAGGAACACCGGGGAGCTGTTTTTT
>TRBJ1-2|-|-|TRBV6-6
CASSYQGSDGYTF
TGTGCCAGCAGTTACCAGGGGTCGGATGGCTACACCTTC
>TRBJ2-2|-|-|TRBV23-1
CDTGSTGELFF
TGCGACACAGGAAGCACCGGGGAGCTGTTTTTT